Listed below are T cell receptor beta chains from one sample, sequenced in a study of CD8+ T cells in alopecia areata. Clones were sequenced by immunoSEQ multiplex PCR, and TCRdb holds only the in-frame ones, with some missing. The sample contains around 270,000 clones, roughly 60% of which appear only once. The sequenced sample was CD4+ T cells sorted from blood, obtained at week 24, from a patient treated with tofacitinib. Receptor source: a human donor with alopecia areata. Both conserved end residues are part of each CDR3. Each record gives: CDR3 DNA, CDR3 protein, V gene, clone size, J gene, D gene. A D gene is named only where the DNA matches it firmly. Some rows have no size entry. The others give once, few or many, or a class for an expanded clone.

TGTGCCTGGAGTGCGGACAGCTACTATGGCTACACCTTC	CAWSADSYYGYTF	TRBV30	once	TRBJ1-2	.
TGTGCCACCAGCAGAGTGGACAGGGATTCACCCCTCCACTTT	CATSRVDRDSPLHF	TRBV15	.	TRBJ1-6	TRBD1
TGTGCCAGCGACCAAGGGAACACCGGGGAGCTGTTTTTT	CASDQGNTGELFF	TRBV6-5	.	TRBJ2-2	.
TGCAGCGTTGGTCGGGGGAAGAATGAAAAACTGTTTTTT	CSVGRGKNEKLFF	TRBV29-1	.	TRBJ1-4	.
TGTGCCAGCAGTCCCCCGCAGTTCGGACTTAACATTCAGTACTTC	CASSPPQFGLNIQYF	TRBV28	.	TRBJ2-4	.
TGTGCCAGCTCTGTCACGGGGAACACTGAAGCTTTCTTT	CASSVTGNTEAFF	TRBV6-5	few	TRBJ1-1	.
TGTGCCAGCAGCTTAGTCGGGGGGTCCGGAGGCGAGCAGTACTTC	CASSLVGGSGGEQYF	TRBV7-9	.	TRBJ2-7	TRBD2
TGTGCCAGCAGTTTACACACAGGTGAGGGCACTGAAGCTTTCTTT	CASSLHTGEGTEAFF	TRBV28	.	TRBJ1-1	.
TGTGCCAGTAGTATGGGCCGCAACAATTCACCCCTCCACTTT	CASSMGRNNSPLHF	TRBV19	once	TRBJ1-6	.
TGCGCCAGCAGCACGGAAGGAAGCAATGGTTTAAATGAAAAACTGTTTTTT	CASSTEGSNGLNEKLFF	TRBV5-1	once	TRBJ1-4	.
TGCGCCAGCAGCCAAGAGGGGGCCCCCTACAATGAGCAGTTCTTC	CASSQEGAPYNEQFF	TRBV4-3	few	TRBJ2-1	.
TGCGCCAGCAGCTTGGTAGCTAGCGGTACTAGCACAGATACGCAGTATTTT	CASSLVASGTSTDTQYF	TRBV5-1	.	TRBJ2-3	TRBD2
TGCGCCAGCAGCCAGTGGACCCAAGAGACCCAGTACTTC	CASSQWTQETQYF	TRBV4-1	few	TRBJ2-5	.
TGTGCCAGCAGCGTAGCGTCCCAAGAGACCCAGTACTTC	CASSVASQETQYF	TRBV9	few	TRBJ2-5	.
TGTGCCAGCAACATCGAAGGGAATGGCTATGGCTACACCTTC	CASNIEGNGYGYTF	TRBV7-2	.	TRBJ1-2	.
TGTGCCAGCACCAGACAGGAGGGGGTCCAAGAGACCCAGTACTTC	CASTRQEGVQETQYF	TRBV2	.	TRBJ2-5	.
TGTGCCAGCAGTTACTACGGACCCAGGGGCGAGCAGTACTTC	CASSYYGPRGEQYF	TRBV6-5	few	TRBJ2-7	.
TGTGCCAGCTCACCACTCCCGGGGAGCACAGATACGCAGTATTTT	CASSPLPGSTDTQYF	TRBV18	.	TRBJ2-3	.
TGCAGCGTGACCGCCCCGGGACAGGGAGAAGGCGGGGAGCTGTTTTTT	CSVTAPGQGEGGELFF	TRBV29-1	few	TRBJ2-2	TRBD1
TGTGCCAGCAGCTTCCGGACAGGGGGGGACGAGCAGTACTTC	CASSFRTGGDEQYF	TRBV7-2	.	TRBJ2-7	TRBD1
TGTGCCTGGAGGAAACCCTCTGCGGGGGGGAGCTCCTACGAGCAGTACTTC	CAWRKPSAGGSSYEQYF	TRBV30	.	TRBJ2-7	TRBD2
TGTGCCAGCAGCCGCAGACTCGCAGGGAACAATGAGCAGTTCTTC	CASSRRLAGNNEQFF	TRBV6-5	.	TRBJ2-1	.
TGTGCCAGCAGCGCCCCACTCTCGACTAGCGGGTTTAGGAGGTACAATGAGCAGTTCTTC	CASSAPLSTSGFRRYNEQFF	TRBV28	many	TRBJ2-1	TRBD2
TGCAGCGTAGGGGCGTGGGGGACTAGTGGCACAGATACGCAGTATTTT	CSVGAWGTSGTDTQYF	TRBV29-1	few	TRBJ2-3	TRBD2
TGTGCCAGCAGCGCTGGACAGGGGCTGGGGAAGGCTTTCTTT	CASSAGQGLGKAFF	TRBV7-9	few	TRBJ1-1	TRBD1
TGCAGCCCCAGGGACTTTAACACTGAAGCTTTCTTT	CSPRDFNTEAFF	TRBV29-1	.	TRBJ1-1	.
TGTGCCAGCAGCCCGCAATCTAGACAGGGGGGTTCACCCCTCCACTTT	CASSPQSRQGGSPLHF	TRBV7-3	few	TRBJ1-6	TRBD1
TGTGCCAGCAGCTCCGGGACAGGGGGCTATGGCTACACCTTC	CASSSGTGGYGYTF	TRBV7-9	few	TRBJ1-2	TRBD1
TGTGCCAGCACCACCGGCTCTTACGAGCAGTACTTC	CASTTGSYEQYF	TRBV28	.	TRBJ2-7	.
TGTGCCAGCAGCCAAGATGGGTACAGCACCTCTGGAAACACCATATATTTT	CASSQDGYSTSGNTIYF	TRBV4-2	.	TRBJ1-3	.
TGCAGCGGGGCTGCAGGGGGCCAGACGGGAGGCTACACCTTC	CSGAAGGQTGGYTF	TRBV29-1	.	TRBJ1-2	TRBD1
TGCAGCGTTGCATTAGGAGCGGGGGCCGTATACAATGAGCAGTTCTTC	CSVALGAGAVYNEQFF	TRBV29-1	few	TRBJ2-1	TRBD2
TGTGCCAGCAGCTTATCCGGACTGCTTTCCTACGAGCAGTACTTC	CASSLSGLLSYEQYF	TRBV7-2	.	TRBJ2-7	.
TGTGCCAGCAGTGATGGAGGGTATGGGAATCAGCCCCAGCATTTT	CASSDGGYGNQPQHF	TRBV2	few	TRBJ1-5	.
TGTGCCAGCAGCTTTGGGGGACTAGCATTGAAGGGGACCCAGTACTTC	CASSFGGLALKGTQYF	TRBV7-9	few	TRBJ2-5	TRBD2
TGTGCCAGCAGCTTCCGGACGGCCCAGAGGACCATATATTTT	CASSFRTAQRTIYF	TRBV5-6	once	TRBJ1-3	.
TGCAGCGTTGAAGTACGTAGCAATCAGCCCCAGCATTTT	CSVEVRSNQPQHF	TRBV29-1	.	TRBJ1-5	.
TGCAGCGCCGTGAGTGGACTCCGAGGGACTGAAGCTTTCTTT	CSAVSGLRGTEAFF	TRBV29-1	few	TRBJ1-1	.
TGTGCCAGCAGGCGGGACAGTCCCGAGCAGTACTTC	CASRRDSPEQYF	TRBV6-6	.	TRBJ2-7	.